This T cell receptor (beta chain) was obtained from a study of response to subunit inactivated influenza vaccine. In TCRdb, the RT-PCR reads were re-called with MiXCR into one record per CDR3 protein. The profile shows hundreds of thousands of distinct CDR3 sequences, around 8% of them singletons. This clonotype appeared many times. This CDR3 region has 8 residues. V dropped 8 bases and J dropped 7 bases, with 6 bases sitting between them. The germline V gene has CDR1 DFQATT and CDR2 SNEGSKA (reference sequence). The genes are TRBV20-1 and TRBJ2-7; perhaps TRBD1 as D (5 bases). The source is a man between 50 and 75 years old who received an inactivated influenza vaccine. The sample was PBMCs from blood, taken less than 25 months after vaccination. Written as DNA, the CDR3 is TGCAGTCCAGGGGAGCAGTACTTC. It yields the protein CSPGEQYF.